This is a list of T cell receptor beta chains from one sample in a study of T cell responses to AZD1222 COVID-19 vaccine. Assay: immunoSEQ multiplex PCR; the TCRdb copy retains only in-frame clones and omits some. The sample carries roughly 80,000 clones, under 95% recorded once. The sample consisted of peripheral blood, taken on day 0 of AZD1222 vaccination. These receptor sequences come from an adult in good health. Both conserved end residues are part of each CDR3. The order of the fields is V gene, clone size, CDR3 length, J gene, D gene, CDR3 DNA, CDR3 protein. D genes are given only for firm matches. Clone size is stated in some rows and not others, as once, few, many or a class when expanded.

V gene: TRBV2; clone size: -; CDR3 length: 14; J gene: TRBJ1-5; D gene: TRBD1; CDR3 DNA: TGTGCCAGCAGTTTGGGACAGGGAGATCAGCCCCAGCATTTT; CDR3 protein: CASSLGQGDQPQHF
V gene: TRBV28; clone size: few; CDR3 length: 13; J gene: TRBJ1-1; D gene: -; CDR3 DNA: TGTGCCAGCAGCCCAGGTTACCACACTGAAGCTTTCTTT; CDR3 protein: CASSPGYHTEAFF
V gene: TRBV12-3/TRBV12-4; clone size: once; CDR3 length: 13; J gene: TRBJ1-3; D gene: -; CDR3 DNA: TGTGCCAGCAGTTTGGGACTTTACAACACCATATATTTT; CDR3 protein: CASSLGLYNTIYF
V gene: TRBV2; clone size: -; CDR3 length: 15; J gene: TRBJ2-2; D gene: TRBD2; CDR3 DNA: TGTGCCAGCAGTCGGGAGGGTGCGAACACCGGGGAGCTGTTTTTT; CDR3 protein: CASSREGANTGELFF
V gene: TRBV19; clone size: few; CDR3 length: 13; J gene: TRBJ2-3; D gene: TRBD2; CDR3 DNA: TGTGCCAGTGGAGCGGGAGGCGCAGATACGCAGTATTTT; CDR3 protein: CASGAGGADTQYF
V gene: TRBV24-1; clone size: -; CDR3 length: 15; J gene: TRBJ1-5; D gene: -; CDR3 DNA: TGTGCCACCAGTGATTGGGGCGAGAGCAATCAGCCCCAGCATTTT; CDR3 protein: CATSDWGESNQPQHF
V gene: TRBV7-9; clone size: -; CDR3 length: 15; J gene: TRBJ2-2; D gene: TRBD2; CDR3 DNA: TGTGCCAGCAGCTCTAGCGGGTACTACACCGGGGAGCTGTTTTTT; CDR3 protein: CASSSSGYYTGELFF
V gene: TRBV19; clone size: -; CDR3 length: 16; J gene: TRBJ2-7; D gene: -; CDR3 DNA: TGTGCCAGCTCGAGCCAAGAGTCCGGGAAGGACTACGAGCAGTACTTC; CDR3 protein: CASSSQESGKDYEQYF
V gene: TRBV27; clone size: -; CDR3 length: 20; J gene: TRBJ2-3; D gene: TRBD2; CDR3 DNA: TGTGCCAGCAGTCGATTCTTGAGGAGCGGGAGGGCCGGGGGCACAGATACGCAGTATTTT; CDR3 protein: CASSRFLRSGRAGGTDTQYF
V gene: TRBV6-2/TRBV6-3; clone size: -; CDR3 length: 16; J gene: TRBJ2-1; D gene: TRBD2; CDR3 DNA: TGTGCCAGCAGTTACTCGAGCTCTAGCGGGAGGGGTGAGCAGTTCTTC; CDR3 protein: CASSYSSSSGRGEQFF
V gene: TRBV4-3; clone size: -; CDR3 length: 12; J gene: TRBJ2-2; D gene: -; CDR3 DNA: TGCGCCAGCAGCCCCGAGTCGGGGGAGCTGTTTTTT; CDR3 protein: CASSPESGELFF
V gene: TRBV7-9; clone size: once; CDR3 length: 15; J gene: TRBJ1-6; D gene: -; CDR3 DNA: TGTGCCAGCAGCTCGGCATTGGACTATAATTCACCCCTCCACTTT; CDR3 protein: CASSSALDYNSPLHF
V gene: TRBV28; clone size: -; CDR3 length: 14; J gene: TRBJ2-5; D gene: -; CDR3 DNA: TGTGCCAGCAGTTTCTACCGGATCCAAGAGACCCAGTACTTC; CDR3 protein: CASSFYRIQETQYF
V gene: TRBV29-1; clone size: -; CDR3 length: 12; J gene: TRBJ2-3; D gene: -; CDR3 DNA: TGCAGCGTTGAAGATTTAGACTTTAAGCAGTATTTT; CDR3 protein: CSVEDLDFKQYF
V gene: TRBV27; clone size: -; CDR3 length: 15; J gene: TRBJ1-2; D gene: TRBD1; CDR3 DNA: TGTGCCAGCAGTTTATCTCGACAGGGCCTATATGGCTACACCTTC; CDR3 protein: CASSLSRQGLYGYTF
V gene: TRBV6-5; clone size: -; CDR3 length: 14; J gene: TRBJ2-7; D gene: -; CDR3 DNA: TGTGCCAGCGATAACAGACCATCACACTACGAGCAGTACTTC; CDR3 protein: CASDNRPSHYEQYF
V gene: TRBV7-8; clone size: -; CDR3 length: 14; J gene: TRBJ1-5; D gene: TRBD1; CDR3 DNA: TGTGCCAGCAGACCCGGACAGGGGGATCAGCCCCAGCATTTT; CDR3 protein: CASRPGQGDQPQHF
V gene: TRBV10-1; clone size: -; CDR3 length: 15; J gene: TRBJ2-1; D gene: -; CDR3 DNA: TGCGCCAGCAGTGAGTCGAGGTTAGAGTACAATGAGCAGTTCTTC; CDR3 protein: CASSESRLEYNEQFF
V gene: TRBV6-5; clone size: -; CDR3 length: 11; J gene: TRBJ2-3; D gene: -; CDR3 DNA: TGTGCCAGCAGACAGGGAGATACGCAGTATTTT; CDR3 protein: CASRQGDTQYF
V gene: TRBV19; clone size: -; CDR3 length: 14; J gene: TRBJ2-7; D gene: -; CDR3 DNA: TGTGCCAGTAGTTACGGGGGCGGATCCTACGAGCAGTACTTC; CDR3 protein: CASSYGGGSYEQYF
V gene: TRBV6-6; clone size: -; CDR3 length: 16; J gene: TRBJ2-1; D gene: TRBD2; CDR3 DNA: TGTGCCAGCACCGATACCGCCGGGACTAGCAAGAATGAGCAGTTCTTC; CDR3 protein: CASTDTAGTSKNEQFF
V gene: TRBV28; clone size: -; CDR3 length: 15; J gene: TRBJ1-5; D gene: TRBD1; CDR3 DNA: TGTGCCAGCAGGTCCGGGACAGGGAGCAATCAGCCCCAGCATTTT; CDR3 protein: CASRSGTGSNQPQHF
V gene: TRBV5-6; clone size: -; CDR3 length: 14; J gene: TRBJ2-7; D gene: TRBD2; CDR3 DNA: TGTGCCAGCAGTAGCGGGAGGGACCCCTACGAGCAGTACTTC; CDR3 protein: CASSSGRDPYEQYF
V gene: TRBV12-3/TRBV12-4; clone size: -; CDR3 length: 12; J gene: TRBJ1-1; D gene: -; CDR3 DNA: TGTGCCAGCAGTTTTGTAGGCACTGAAGCTTTCTTT; CDR3 protein: CASSFVGTEAFF
V gene: TRBV20-1; clone size: -; CDR3 length: 12; J gene: TRBJ2-3; D gene: -; CDR3 DNA: TGCAGTGCTAGTTCTAGGGCAGATACGCAGTATTTT; CDR3 protein: CSASSRADTQYF
V gene: TRBV7-9; clone size: once; CDR3 length: 15; J gene: TRBJ2-1; D gene: TRBD2; CDR3 DNA: TGTGCCAGCAGCTTACTAGCGGGAGCTGGGAATGAGCAGTTCTTC; CDR3 protein: CASSLLAGAGNEQFF
V gene: TRBV9; clone size: -; CDR3 length: 14; J gene: TRBJ1-6; D gene: -; CDR3 DNA: TGTGCCAGCAGCGTGGACAGTTATAATTCACCCCTCCACTTT; CDR3 protein: CASSVDSYNSPLHF
V gene: TRBV5-1; clone size: -; CDR3 length: 14; J gene: TRBJ2-2; D gene: -; CDR3 DNA: TGCGCCAGCAGCTTGTTAAGTGGGACCGGGGAGCTGTTTTTT; CDR3 protein: CASSLLSGTGELFF
V gene: TRBV6-4; clone size: -; CDR3 length: 14; J gene: TRBJ2-2; D gene: -; CDR3 DNA: TGTGCCAGCAGACAATGGGGGGACACCGGGGAGCTGTTTTTT; CDR3 protein: CASRQWGDTGELFF
V gene: TRBV2; clone size: -; CDR3 length: 14; J gene: TRBJ2-7; D gene: TRBD1; CDR3 DNA: TGTGCCAGCATAATCGGGACAGGGGGTTACGAGCAGTACTTC; CDR3 protein: CASIIGTGGYEQYF
V gene: TRBV5-1; clone size: once; CDR3 length: 15; J gene: TRBJ2-3; D gene: TRBD2; CDR3 DNA: TGCGCCAGCAGCCAAGGACTAGCCAGCACAGATACGCAGTATTTT; CDR3 protein: CASSQGLASTDTQYF
V gene: TRBV29-1; clone size: few; CDR3 length: 17; J gene: TRBJ2-1; D gene: -; CDR3 DNA: TGCAGCGTTGTGACCCCCGACAGGACGACTAGCCTCGATGAGCAGTTCTTC; CDR3 protein: CSVVTPDRTTSLDEQFF
V gene: TRBV2; clone size: -; CDR3 length: 14; J gene: TRBJ2-1; D gene: -; CDR3 DNA: TGTGCCAGCAGTGATCCGCGGGGAGTGAGTGAGCAGTTCTTC; CDR3 protein: CASSDPRGVSEQFF
V gene: TRBV19; clone size: once; CDR3 length: 15; J gene: TRBJ2-1; D gene: -; CDR3 DNA: TGTGCCAGTAGTTTCGGATCCAACTCCTACAATGAGCAGTTCTTC; CDR3 protein: CASSFGSNSYNEQFF
V gene: TRBV15; clone size: -; CDR3 length: 14; J gene: TRBJ1-2; D gene: TRBD1; CDR3 DNA: TGTGCCACCAGCAGAGGGGGACAGGGAGGTGGCTACACCTTC; CDR3 protein: CATSRGGQGGGYTF
V gene: TRBV7-2; clone size: -; CDR3 length: 17; J gene: TRBJ2-3; D gene: -; CDR3 DNA: TGTGCCAGCAGCTTACAGGGTCACGGGGGTGGGACAGATACGCAGTATTTT; CDR3 protein: CASSLQGHGGGTDTQYF
V gene: TRBV7-2; clone size: once; CDR3 length: 15; J gene: TRBJ2-7; D gene: TRBD1; CDR3 DNA: TGTGCCAGCAGCCGGGGGGCCGACAGGGGGGTCGAGCAGTACTTC; CDR3 protein: CASSRGADRGVEQYF
V gene: TRBV5-1; clone size: -; CDR3 length: 17; J gene: TRBJ2-5; D gene: TRBD2; CDR3 DNA: TGCGCCAGCAGCTTGGTTCCTAGCGGGAGGAGATGGGAGACCCAGTACTTC; CDR3 protein: CASSLVPSGRRWETQYF
V gene: TRBV7-9; clone size: once; CDR3 length: 14; J gene: TRBJ1-5; D gene: -; CDR3 DNA: TGTGCCAGCAGCCGGGGGAGCAGCAATCAGCCCCAGCATTTT; CDR3 protein: CASSRGSSNQPQHF
V gene: TRBV7-2; clone size: -; CDR3 length: 17; J gene: TRBJ1-6; D gene: -; CDR3 DNA: TGTGCCAGCAGGCTCGCGGCGAAGGTGCCATATAATTCACCCCTCCACTTT; CDR3 protein: CASRLAAKVPYNSPLHF
V gene: TRBV7-3; clone size: -; CDR3 length: 13; J gene: TRBJ2-2; D gene: -; CDR3 DNA: TGTGCCAGCAGCTGGGTTAACACCGGGGAGCTGTTTTTT; CDR3 protein: CASSWVNTGELFF
V gene: TRBV5-1; clone size: -; CDR3 length: 14; J gene: TRBJ2-5; D gene: -; CDR3 DNA: TGCGCCAGCAGGACTGCAGGGTCCCAAGAGACCCAGTACTTC; CDR3 protein: CASRTAGSQETQYF
V gene: TRBV18; clone size: -; CDR3 length: 14; J gene: TRBJ1-2; D gene: TRBD1; CDR3 DNA: TGTGCCAGCTCACCTAACAGGGGAGGCTATGGCTACACCTTC; CDR3 protein: CASSPNRGGYGYTF
V gene: TRBV5-4; clone size: -; CDR3 length: 20; J gene: TRBJ1-6; D gene: -; CDR3 DNA: TGTGCCAGCAGCTTAAACTCCTTATCCCGGGACTCCACGGGGAATTCACCCCTCCACTTT; CDR3 protein: CASSLNSLSRDSTGNSPLHF
V gene: TRBV2; clone size: -; CDR3 length: 13; J gene: TRBJ2-2; D gene: -; CDR3 DNA: TGTGCCAGCAATCCTGACAGCACCGGGGAGCTGTTTTTT; CDR3 protein: CASNPDSTGELFF
V gene: TRBV7-9; clone size: -; CDR3 length: 11; J gene: TRBJ2-1; D gene: -; CDR3 DNA: TGTGCCAGCGGCTACAGCGAGAAACAGTTCTTC; CDR3 protein: CASGYSEKQFF
V gene: TRBV29-1; clone size: -; CDR3 length: 14; J gene: TRBJ2-6; D gene: -; CDR3 DNA: TGCAGCGTGGCGGCCGGGTCTGGGGCCAACGTCCTGACTTTC; CDR3 protein: CSVAAGSGANVLTF
V gene: TRBV7-2; clone size: -; CDR3 length: 15; J gene: TRBJ1-1; D gene: -; CDR3 DNA: TGTGCCAGCAGGGTCTCCGGGACACTGAACACTGAAGCTTTCTTT; CDR3 protein: CASRVSGTLNTEAFF
V gene: TRBV28; clone size: -; CDR3 length: 16; J gene: TRBJ2-1; D gene: -; CDR3 DNA: TGTGCCAGCAGTTTATACGCGGGGACTCGTTACAATGAGCAGTTCTTC; CDR3 protein: CASSLYAGTRYNEQFF
V gene: TRBV4-3; clone size: -; CDR3 length: 15; J gene: TRBJ2-3; D gene: TRBD1; CDR3 DNA: TGCGCCAGCAGCCAAGGACAGGGGGGCACAGATACGCAGTATTTT; CDR3 protein: CASSQGQGGTDTQYF
V gene: TRBV10-3; clone size: -; CDR3 length: 14; J gene: TRBJ1-5; D gene: -; CDR3 DNA: TGTGCCATCAGTGAGACAGGGAGGAATCAGCCCCAGCATTTT; CDR3 protein: CAISETGRNQPQHF
V gene: TRBV6-5; clone size: -; CDR3 length: 16; J gene: TRBJ2-7; D gene: TRBD2; CDR3 DNA: TGTGCCAGCAGTTCCCACGGGGGGGACTTCCTCTACGAGCAGTACTTC; CDR3 protein: CASSSHGGDFLYEQYF
V gene: TRBV27; clone size: -; CDR3 length: 14; J gene: TRBJ2-2; D gene: TRBD1; CDR3 DNA: TGTGCCGCAGGACAGGGCCGGAGTTCCGGGGAGCTGTTTTTT; CDR3 protein: CAAGQGRSSGELFF
V gene: TRBV6-2/TRBV6-3; clone size: -; CDR3 length: 15; J gene: TRBJ2-7; D gene: TRBD2; CDR3 DNA: TGTGCCAGCAGTTACGACCTAGCGGAGGGAAGCGAGCAGTACTTC; CDR3 protein: CASSYDLAEGSEQYF
V gene: TRBV28; clone size: -; CDR3 length: 16; J gene: TRBJ2-7; D gene: TRBD2; CDR3 DNA: TGTGCCAGCAGTTCCCCCCTAGCGGGAGGGTTCCACGAGCAGTACTTC; CDR3 protein: CASSSPLAGGFHEQYF